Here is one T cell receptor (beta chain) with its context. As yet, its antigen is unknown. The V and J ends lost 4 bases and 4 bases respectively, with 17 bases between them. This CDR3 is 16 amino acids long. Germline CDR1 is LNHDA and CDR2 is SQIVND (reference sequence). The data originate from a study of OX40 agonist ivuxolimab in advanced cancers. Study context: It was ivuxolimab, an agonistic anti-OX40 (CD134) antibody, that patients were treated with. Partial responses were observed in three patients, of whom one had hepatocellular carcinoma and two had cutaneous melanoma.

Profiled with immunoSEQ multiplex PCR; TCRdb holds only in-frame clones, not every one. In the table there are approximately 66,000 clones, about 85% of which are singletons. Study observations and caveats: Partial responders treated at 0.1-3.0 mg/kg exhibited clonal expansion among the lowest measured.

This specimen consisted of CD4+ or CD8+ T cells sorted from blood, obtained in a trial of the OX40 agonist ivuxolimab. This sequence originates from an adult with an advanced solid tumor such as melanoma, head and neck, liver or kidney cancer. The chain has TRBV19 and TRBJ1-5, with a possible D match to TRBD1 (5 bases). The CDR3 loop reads CASSTTGTAVNQPQHF. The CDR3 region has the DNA TGTGCCAGTAGTACAACCGGGACCGCCGTTAATCAGCCCCAGCATTTT.